The 11 T cell receptor beta chains below were found in one sample sequenced in a study of beta chain features in type 1 diabetes. Every isolated RNA sample was fully reverse transcribed, so sequencing captured expressed TCRB transcripts. TCRdb's copy holds only in-frame clones and misses some; the assay was immunoSEQ multiplex PCR. This table holds 400,000 to 600,000 clones, 30% found once. The sequencing sample was made of naive CD4+ T cells from blood. These receptors were taken from a young man in good health.

The sample holds a few counts of this clone. The chain is built from TRBV9 and TRBJ2-1; D gene ambiguous. The length of the CDR3 is 15 residues. CDR1 and CDR2 from the germline V gene are SGDLS and YYNGEE. V was trimmed by 0 bases and J by 4 bases, leaving 11 bases between them. The CDR3 coding sequence is TGTGCCAGCAGCGTAGACCTAGGGTTATACAATGAGCAGTTCTTC. It specifies CASSVDLGLYNEQFF.

The rearrangement links TRBV5-1 to TRBJ2-7; 9 nucleotides line up with TRBD1. V shed 1 base and J 2 bases; nucleotides not matched to a gene: 4. CDR1 and CDR2 (germline): SGHRS, YFSETQ. The CDR3 is made up of 15 amino acids. The CDR3 loop is CASSLQGQGTYEQYF. CDR3 nucleotides: TGCGCCAGCAGCTTGCAGGGACAGGGTACCTACGAGCAGTACTTC. The complete variable domain, with remaining parts taken from reference TRBV5-1 and TRBJ2-7, reads KAGVTQTPRYLIKTRGQQVTLSCSPISGHRSVSWYQQTPGQGLQFLFEYFSETQRNKGNFPGRFSGRQFSNSRSEMNVSTLELGDSALYLCASSLQGQGTYEQYFGPGTRLTVT.

This clone showed up just a few times. J is TRBJ2-1 and V is TRBV7-2; D gene ambiguous. The CDR3 runs to 15 residues. Trimming took off 2 bases at V and 7 bases at J, with 15 bases between the two ends. Per the germline V gene, CDR1 is SGHTA and CDR2 is FQGNSA. DNA for the CDR3: TGTGCCAGCAGCTTATCGAGCCTTCTTCAAAATGAGCAGTTCTTC. This sequence encodes CASSLSSLLQNEQFF.

This rearrangement joins TRBV30 to TRBJ1-2; D is undetermined. CDR1 is GTSNPN and CDR2 is SVGIG in the germline V gene (reference sequence). The CDR3 spans 14 residues. V was pared by 0 bases and J by 4 bases, with 12 bases between. The CDR3 sequence: CAWSVGQLFYGYTF. CDR3 DNA sequence: TGTGCCTGGAGTGTTGGGCAGCTCTTCTATGGCTACACCTTC.

This clone was observed a few times. The sample contains more than one DNA sequence encoding this CDR3. The chain carries TRBV4-2 and TRBJ2-3; 7 positions match TRBD2. CDR3 length: 16 residues. The germline V gene encodes CDR1 LGHNA and CDR2 YNFKEQ. The junction had 7 bases not matched to a gene; V was cut back by 2 bases and J by 2 bases. The CDR3 sequence is CASSQQAGRPTDTQYF. The CDR3 DNA reads as TGTGCCAGCAGCCAACAAGCGGGGCGACCCACAGATACGCAGTATTTT.

This chain connects TRBV5-4 to TRBJ2-1; 10 bases are a match to TRBD2. The CDR3 loop spans 15 amino acids. V shed 3 bases and J 7 bases; nucleotides not matched to a gene: 7. The V gene's germline CDR1 is SGHNT and CDR2 YYREEE (reference sequence). The CDR3 sequence is CASSSPSGRGNEQFF. DNA of the CDR3: TGTGCCAGCAGCTCCCCTAGCGGGAGAGGTAATGAGCAGTTCTTC.

This clone was observed a few times. The J gene is TRBJ1-5, the V gene TRBV2; D not resolved. This CDR3 is 14 amino acids long. Trimming stripped 6 bases from V and 4 bases from J, with 13 bases between. Germline V CDR1 and CDR2: SNHLY, FYNNEI. CDR3 coding DNA: TGTGCCAGCAGCACGGACCTTGGAAATCAGCCCCAGCATTTT. Residues: CASSTDLGNQPQHF.

This clone was seen a few times. Different DNA sequences within this sample yield the same CDR3. V is TRBV30 and J is TRBJ2-5; no definite D call. Germline CDR1 GTSNPN, CDR2 SVGIG (reference sequence). V was clipped by 0 bases and J by 4 bases, with 3 bases between them. The CDR3 spans 11 residues. The chain's CDR3 is CAWSVSETQYF. The CDR3 DNA follows: TGTGCCTGGAGTGTTTCAGAGACCCAGTACTTC.

The chain links TRBV5-1 to TRBJ2-5, with D hard to call. The CDR3 length is 13 residues. CDR1 and CDR2 (germline): SGHRS, YFSETQ. V was cut by 5 bases and J by 4 bases, with 12 bases left in between. The CDR3 spells CASRPIGGETQYF. The CDR3 nucleotides are TGCGCCAGCAGGCCGATTGGCGGAGAGACCCAGTACTTC.

This clone was detected a few times. This rearrangement joins TRBV7-2 to TRBJ1-1; 9 bases match TRBD1. Germline CDR1 reads SGHTA; CDR2 reads FQGNSA. Trimming took 6 bases from V and 3 from J; bases not matched to a gene: 5. The CDR3 covers 14 residues. The CDR3 DNA reads TGTGCCAGCAGATTTGACAGGGGGTACACTGAAGCTTTCTTT. This translates into CASRFDRGYTEAFF. Full variable domain (missing parts from reference TRBV7-2 and TRBJ1-1): GAGVSQSPSNKVTEKGKDVELRCDPISGHTALYWYRQSLGQGLEFLIYFQGNSAPDKSGLPSDRFSAERTGGSVSTLTIQRTQQEDSAVYLCASRFDRGYTEAFFGQGTRLTVV.

Comments on this clone: One end of the junction varies from germline; a read error may be responsible. The chain carries TRBV7-2 and TRBJ2-7; D is tentatively TRBD1 or TRBD2 (6 bases each). Germline loops: CDR1 SGHTA, CDR2 FQGNSA. The CDR3 spans 15 residues. In DNA, the CDR3 is TGTGCCAGCAGATTAGGGGGGACCCAGGTTGGCGAGCAGTACTTC. Protein: CASRLGGTQVGEQYF.